Reported below is one T cell receptor beta chain. In the authors' methods: Using reference gene primer amplification, nucleated cell counts were estimated. Assay: immunoSEQ multiplex PCR; the TCRdb copy retains only in-frame clones and omits some. That table furnishes V, J and clone size, whereas the DNA furnished D and trimming. The table shows 100,000 or so clones, with 85% to 90% occurring only once. This entry is derived from a study of blood T cell repertoires in COVID-19. Study-wide context: COVID-19 samples, acute and convalescent, were from the United States, Italy and Spain. PBMCs, B-cell-depleted T cells, or T cells provided the cDNA or gDNA that made up the material.

The germline V and J ends were trimmed by 8 bases and 4 bases, with 8 bases remaining between them. Germline V gene sequence: CDR1 MNHNY, CDR2 SVGAGI (reference sequence). This CDR3 region has 11 residues. The genes are TRBV6-6 and TRBJ1-2; no definite D call. Source material: peripheral blood. This TCR derives from a man in his fifties or sixties with acute or convalescent COVID-19. The CDR3 reads CASRQIYGYTF. Written as DNA, the CDR3 is TGTGCCAGCCGCCAGATCTATGGCTACACCTTC.